Each of the 10 T cell receptor beta chains below was sequenced from the same sample in a study of human T cells and chemical hapten exposure. Described time point: patch test 1, 2 weeks after DPC sensitization. This sample's treatment: therapeutic diphenylcyclopropenone sensitization with weekly scalp DPC. MiXCR was run by TCRdb on the RACE reads, yielding one entry per CDR3 protein. The table includes about 80,000 distinct CDR3 sequences, about 8% detected once. The sample in question was whole blood, obtained in connection with sensitization to the hapten diphenylcyclopropenone (DPC). The receptors shown here come from a woman in her thirties with alopecia areata. Some clones in this sample may be carry-over from other donors' samples.

This clonotype was found a few times. The rearrangement joins TRBV12-3 or TRBV12-4 to TRBJ2-1; 7 bases map to TRBD1. With 5 bases clipped from V and 1 base from J, the junction kept 5 bases outside the gene matches. The CDR3 sequence is 15 residues long. As DNA, the CDR3 is TGTGCCAGCAGTATGACAGGGATTTCCTACAATGAGCAGTTCTTC. It yields the protein CASSMTGISYNEQFF.

This clonotype was recorded at least ten times. The rearrangement joins TRBV7-3 to TRBJ2-2; no clear D. The CDR3 loop spans 14 amino acids. The V gene lost 7 bases and the J gene lost 2 bases, with 11 bases spanning the gap. Germline values: CDR1 SGHTA, CDR2 FQGTGA. The CDR3 DNA reads TGTGCCAGCAAGAGAATGGTTAACACCGGGGAGCTGTTTTTT. Amino acids: CASKRMVNTGELFF. The entire variable domain, with the rest obtained from reference TRBV7-3 and TRBJ2-2, is as follows: GAGVSQTPSNKVTEKGKYVELRCDPISGHTALYWYRQSLGQGPEFLIYFQGTGAADDSGLPNDRFFAVRPEGSVSTLKIQRTERGDSAVYLCASKRMVNTGELFFGEGSRLTVL.

In its sample, this clonotype was seen a few times. The V and J genes are TRBV7-9 and TRBJ2-3; tentatively, D is TRBD1 (6 bases). The V end was cut by 0 bases, the J end by 2 bases, with 9 bases between. This CDR3 region has 15 residues. The germline CDR1 and CDR2 sequences are SEHNR and FQNEAQ (reference sequence). The CDR3 nucleotides are TGTGCCAGCAGCTTAGCGAGGACAGACACAGATACGCAGTATTTT. This gives the protein CASSLARTDTDTQYF.

This clonotype was found many times. The V gene is TRBV12-3 or TRBV12-4, the J gene TRBJ1-2; 10 nucleotides align to TRBD1. Trimming took 5 bases from V and 4 from J; bases not matched to a gene: 7. The length of the CDR3 is 15 residues. The CDR3 nucleotides read TGTGCCAGCAGTCCAACGACAGGGGGCGGCTATGGCTACACCTTC. It encodes CASSPTTGGGYGYTF.

This clonotype came up a few times. The chain carries TRBV6-2 or TRBV6-3 and TRBJ1-5; 7 positions agree with TRBD1. Trimming took 3 bases from V and 2 from J; bases not matched to a gene: 4. There are 15 residues in the CDR3. Germline V lookup: CDR1 MNHEY, CDR2 SVGEGT. The CDR3 here is CASSYPGQGNQPQHF. DNA for the CDR3: TGTGCCAGCAGTTATCCCGGACAGGGCAATCAGCCCCAGCATTTT.

The chain links TRBV7-9 to TRBJ2-6; 8 positions match TRBD1. Looked up from germline, CDR1 is SEHNR and CDR2 is FQNEAQ (reference sequence). V lost 1 base and J lost 2; bases outside the gene matches: 7. The CDR3 runs to 18 residues. Here the CDR3 DNA reads TGTGCCAGCAGCTTAGGTGCCAGGGGGCTGGCTGGGGCCAACGTCCTGACTTTC. This codes for CASSLGARGLAGANVLTF.

This clonotype was recorded at least ten times. The rearrangement joins TRBV27 to TRBJ1-5; the match to TRBD1 covers 8 bases. The CDR3 is 16 amino acids. From germline, CDR1 is MNHEY and CDR2 SMNVEV (reference sequence). After removal of 5 bases from V and 4 bases from J, the junction contained 10 bases not matched to a gene. CDR3 sequence (DNA): TGTGCCAGCAGTCAGGGAGGACAGGGAGGGAATCAGCCCCAGCATTTT. Its translation: CASSQGGQGGNQPQHF.

This clonotype was counted many times. This rearrangement joins TRBV5-1 to TRBJ2-5, with TRBD2 matching 7 bases. Germline loops: CDR1 SGHRS, CDR2 YFSETQ. The CDR3 sequence is 15 residues long. V shed 2 bases, J shed 0 bases, and the junction held 4 bases outside the gene matches. The CDR3 sequence is CASSFGTTYQETQYF. DNA of the CDR3: TGCGCCAGCAGCTTCGGGACTACCTACCAAGAGACCCAGTACTTC. The complete variable domain, with remaining parts taken from reference TRBV5-1 and TRBJ2-5, reads KAGVTQTPRYLIKTRGQQVTLSCSPISGHRSVSWYQQTPGQGLQFLFEYFSETQRNKGNFPGRFSGRQFSNSRSEMNVSTLELGDSALYLCASSFGTTYQETQYFGPGTRLLVL.

The chain has TRBV29-1 and TRBJ1-3; D uncertain. CDR3 size: 12 residues. With 7 bases removed from V and 3 bases from J, the gap between germline ends came to 10 bases. CDR1 and CDR2 (germline): SQVTM, ANQGSEA. Written as DNA, the CDR3 is TGCAGCGGAGGGAGGGTTGGAAACACCATATATTTT. As protein: CSGGRVGNTIYF.

This clonotype was counted a few times. V is TRBV14 and J is TRBJ2-3; possibly TRBD2 for D (6 bases). V was clipped by 5 bases and J by 8 bases, with 8 bases between them. The CDR3 has 11 residues. CDR1 and CDR2 (germline): SGHDN, FVKESK. The CDR3 reads CASSGAGTQYF. DNA for the CDR3: TGTGCCAGCAGCGGAGCGGGTACGCAGTATTTT.